Listed here are 10 T cell receptor beta chains from one sample, sequenced in a study of blood T cells in healthy people across ages (dated by TCRdb to about 2015). Library preparation used 5' RACE. Sequenced on an Illumina HiSeq 2500. A second PCR of roughly 7 to 11 cycles was run with a J-beta primer mix and a sample-barcoded 5' primer. The public reads were reprocessed in TCRdb via fastp at Q25 and MiXCR, keeping in-frame beta chains. Rows are unified per CDR3 protein, each entry keeping the most common DNA and genes. The sample contains over 1,300,000 distinct CDR3 sequences, approximately 59% of them found a single time. The ten largest clonotypes hold 5.5% to 8% of the sample. The specimen sequenced was blood. The receptors shown here come from a young man in good health.

This clonotype came up once. V is TRBV5-1 and J is TRBJ2-3; a possible D gene is TRBD2 (6 bases). Germline assignment: CDR1 SGHRS and CDR2 YFSETQ. V was shortened by 0 bases and J by 1 base, with 12 bases between the two germline ends. The CDR3 runs to 16 residues. The CDR3 here is CASSLVEASGTDTQYF. In DNA form, the CDR3 reads TGCGCCAGCAGCTTGGTGGAGGCTAGCGGCACAGATACGCAGTATTTT.

The chain employs TRBV12-3 or TRBV12-4 and TRBJ2-4; D is possibly TRBD1 (6 bases). The DNA matches TRBJ2-7 better at its end, which makes the J call doubtful. CDR3 length: 15 residues. CDR3 nucleotide sequence: TGTGCCAGCAGGACGACCGTGGGGGCCGCCTACGAGCAGTACTTC. As protein: CASRTTVGAAYEQYF.

The J gene is TRBJ2-7, the V gene TRBV20-1; D is uncertain. V lost 6 bases and J lost 1, with 13 bases in between. Per the germline V gene, CDR1 is DFQATT and CDR2 is SNEGSKA (reference sequence). The CDR3 consists of 13 residues. The CDR3 spells CSAPDVYSYEQYF. For the CDR3, the DNA is TGCAGTGCCCCAGACGTATATTCCTACGAGCAGTACTTC.

This chain uses TRBV29-1 with TRBJ1-1, with 8 positions matching TRBD1. Germline CDR1 reads SQVTM; CDR2 reads ANQGSEA. The trim removed 1 base at V and 5 bases at J, leaving 6 bases unmatched. The CDR3 length is 14 residues. In nucleotides, the CDR3 is TGCAGCGTTGAAGTGGCAGGGGGCGGAACTGAAGCTTTCTTT. Translating gives CSVEVAGGGTEAFF.

This clonotype was counted between two and nine times. The chain uses TRBV12-3 or TRBV12-4 and TRBJ1-2, with D perhaps TRBD1 (5 bases). Trimming took 3 bases from V and 9 from J, leaving 11 bases between them. This CDR3 is 12 amino acids long. CDR3 DNA: TGTGCCAGCAGTTTGAGGGGCCCTCGCTACACCTTC. It encodes CASSLRGPRYTF.

The rearrangement joins TRBV20-1 to TRBJ1-2; 12 bases map to TRBD1. Trimming took 5 bases from V and 8 from J; bases not matched to a gene: 12. Per germline, CDR1 DFQATT and CDR2 SNEGSKA (reference sequence). The CDR3 length is 15 residues. The CDR3 DNA reads as TGCAGTGCTCGTCCTCCGGGACAGGGGGCGCACGGCTACACCTTC. Protein sequence: CSARPPGQGAHGYTF.

This sequence joins TRBV7-2 and TRBJ2-5; 11 bases are shared with TRBD1. The germline CDR1 and CDR2 sequences are SGHTA and FQGNSA. The CDR3 runs 15 residues. Trimming at V came to 5 bases and at J to 5 bases, leaving 7 bases not matched to a gene. The CDR3 region has the DNA TGTGCCAGCAGCCTCGGGACAGGGGGGACTGAGACCCAGTACTTC. Residues: CASSLGTGGTETQYF.

This clonotype was seen just once. The V gene is TRBV7-9, the J gene TRBJ2-1; 7 positions agree with TRBD2. From germline, CDR1 is SEHNR and CDR2 FQNEAQ (reference sequence). With V trimmed by 1 base and J by 6 bases, 9 bases remained unmatched. This CDR3 region has 16 residues. The CDR3 DNA sequence: TGTGCCAGCAGCTTAGTTTCTAGCGGCGAATCCAATGAGCAGTTCTTC. This sequence encodes CASSLVSSGESNEQFF.

The rearrangement links TRBV5-1 to TRBJ2-5; D tentatively reads TRBD1 or TRBD2 (5 bases each). CDR1 is SGHRS, CDR2 YFSETQ, per germline. The CDR3 extends over 15 amino acids. The ends were cut back, 4 bases at V and 1 base at J, with 14 bases in the middle. The CDR3 region has the DNA TGCGCCAGCAGCGAAAACAGGAGGCTCCAAGAGACCCAGTACTTC. As protein: CASSENRRLQETQYF.

This clonotype was counted only a few times. The J gene is TRBJ1-1, the V gene TRBV3-1, with a tentative D call TRBD1 (5 bases). Germline V CDR1 and CDR2: LGHDT, YNNKEL (reference sequence). V dropped 3 bases and J dropped 1 base, with 12 bases sitting between them. The CDR3 is 15 residues long. As DNA, the CDR3 is TGTGCCAGCAGCCATTCACAGGTGGAGAACACTGAAGCTTTCTTT. It translates to CASSHSQVENTEAFF.